These 23 T cell receptor beta chains were all obtained from the same sample, sequenced in a study of Ad26.COV2.S vaccination and SARS-CoV-2 variants. The sample's treatment: 15 to 20 received Ad26.COV2.S at low or high dose, single or two shots; 5 received placebo; per-sample allocation not given. Samples came from day 63 after the first vaccine or placebo injection. Data came from immunoSEQ multiplex PCR; TCRdb stores just in-frame clones and leaves some out. Of about 330,000 clones listed, roughly 90% are singletons. This specimen consisted of peripheral blood, obtained in a trial of Ad26.COV2.S vaccine versus placebo. These receptor sequences come from a person aged 18-65 years who received the Ad26.COV2.S COVID-19 vaccine or a placebo.

The chain is built from TRBV25-1 and TRBJ1-6; TRBD1 is a possible D gene (5 bases). Trimming took off 1 base at V and 1 base at J, with 14 bases between the two ends. The CDR3 is 18 amino acids. In germline, CDR1 is MGHDK, CDR2 SYGVNS. The CDR3 reads CASSESGPGRSYNSPLHF. CDR3 in DNA: TGTGCCAGCAGTGAATCCGGGCCGGGACGGTCCTATAATTCACCCCTCCACTTT.

The V and J genes are TRBV6-6 and TRBJ1-1; possible D gene TRBD1, 5 bases. Trimming shortened V by 6 bases and J by 4 bases, and 15 bases separated the two germline ends. There are 14 residues in the CDR3. In germline, CDR1 is MNHNY, CDR2 SVGAGI (reference sequence). The CDR3 DNA reads TGTGCCAGCAGCCTGCCCGGGGGTGGCACTGAAGCTTTCTTT. Translated: CASSLPGGGTEAFF.

This chain joins TRBV6-4 and TRBJ2-7, with 13 bases matching TRBD2. The germline V gene has CDR1 MRHNA and CDR2 SNTAGT. The CDR3 contains 15 residues. After removal of 2 bases from V and 5 bases from J, the junction contained 3 bases not matched to a gene. The CDR3 nucleotides read TGTGCCAGCAGTGACCCCGGACTAGCGGGAGACGAGCAGTACGTC. It is translated as CASSDPGLAGDEQYV.

In DNA, the CDR3 is TGTGCCAGCAGCTTACCCCTTATCACTGAAGCTTTCTTT. Encoded protein: CASSLPLITEAFF. The chain recombines TRBV7-2 with TRBJ1-1; D not certain. CDR1 is SGHTA and CDR2 is FQGNSA in the germline V gene. This CDR3 is built from 13 residues. The ends were cut back, 2 bases at V and 4 bases at J, with 8 bases in the middle.

The chain recombines TRBV27 with TRBJ2-1; possible D gene TRBD1, 5 bases. The CDR3 sequence is 16 residues long. The V and J ends lost 5 bases and 6 bases respectively, with 20 bases between them. Germline assignment: CDR1 MNHEY and CDR2 SMNVEV (reference sequence). DNA of the CDR3: TGTGCCAGCAGTCCATATTCCAGGGTAGTAATCAATGAGCAGTTCTTC. It is translated as CASSPYSRVVINEQFF.

The chain joins TRBV7-9 to TRBJ1-1; D not resolved. Looked up from germline, CDR1 is SEHNR and CDR2 is FQNEAQ (reference sequence). Trimming removed 2 bases at V and 8 bases at J, with 15 bases between. The CDR3 consists of 14 residues. The CDR3 spells CASSLFEERVEAFF. CDR3 nucleotides: TGTGCCAGCAGCTTATTCGAAGAGAGAGTGGAAGCTTTCTTT.

This clone was picked up one time. The J gene is TRBJ2-3, the V gene TRBV7-2; D call uncertain. The CDR3 is made up of 14 amino acids. The germline V gene encodes CDR1 SGHTA and CDR2 FQGNSA. The V and J ends lost 5 bases and 5 bases respectively, with 14 bases between them. The CDR3 DNA reads as TGTGCCAGCAGCGCGCTGAAGGTGATAGATACGCAGTATTTT. This gives the protein CASSALKVIDTQYF.

The V gene is TRBV6-5, the J gene TRBJ1-2, with D perhaps TRBD1 (6 bases). Germline-derived CDR1 and CDR2 are MNHEY and SVGAGI. The CDR3 is 14 residues long. V dropped 3 bases and J dropped 6 bases, with 14 bases sitting between them. The CDR3 nucleotides are TGTGCCAGCAGTTATCGTTCAGGGGAAGATGGCTACACCTTC. It specifies CASSYRSGEDGYTF.

This chain joins TRBV7-9 and TRBJ2-1; maybe TRBD2 (5 bases). CDR1 is SEHNR and CDR2 is FQNEAQ in the germline V gene (reference sequence). The ends were cut back, 3 bases at V and 9 bases at J, with 24 bases in the middle. The CDR3 sequence is 17 residues long. DNA of the CDR3: TGTGCCAGCAGCTTCCCGAGGATAGGGAGAACGTGGGGTGAGCAGTTCTTC. Protein product: CASSFPRIGRTWGEQFF. The full variable domain, in which reference TRBV7-9 and TRBJ2-1 provide the parts outside the CDR3, is DTGVSQNPRHKITKRGQNVTFRCDPISEHNRLYWYRQTLGQGPEFLTYFQNEAQLEKSRLLSDRFSAERPKGSFSTLEIQRTEQGDSAMYLCASSFPRIGRTWGEQFFGPGTRLTVL.

This clone has just a few counts. The CDR3 is CASSPWTGSTDTQYF. As DNA, the CDR3 is TGTGCCAGCAGCCCCTGGACAGGGAGCACAGATACGCAGTATTTT. This rearrangement joins TRBV11-2 to TRBJ2-3; 8 nucleotides match TRBD1. From germline, CDR1 is SGHAT and CDR2 FQNNGV. The CDR3 sequence is 15 residues long. V lost 5 bases, J lost 0 bases, and 4 bases stayed unmatched.

J is TRBJ1-1 and V is TRBV6-2 or TRBV6-3; D remains unclear. The CDR3 is 12 residues long. The germline V gene has CDR1 MNHEY and CDR2 SVGEGT. The V end lost 0 bases, the J end lost 11 bases, and 10 bases lay between the germline ends. For the CDR3, the DNA is TGTGCCAGCAGTTACTCGTGGAATAAGGCTTTCTTT. Translating gives CASSYSWNKAFF.

This chain joins TRBV7-8 and TRBJ1-5; D is possibly TRBD1 (6 bases). Germline V gives CDR1 SGHVS, CDR2 FQNEAQ. The CDR3 consists of 14 residues. With 3 bases removed from V and 6 bases from J, the gap between germline ends came to 12 bases. The CDR3 coding sequence is TGTGCCAGCAGCTTCCAGGGGCCCGGTCAGCCCCAGCATTTT. It codes for CASSFQGPGQPQHF. Drawing the rest from reference TRBV7-8 and TRBJ1-5, the complete variable domain is GAGVSQSPRYKVAKRGQDVALRCDPISGHVSLFWYQQALGQGPEFLTYFQNEAQLDKSGLPSDRFFAERPEGSVSTLKIQRTQQEDSAVYLCASSFQGPGQPQHFGDGTRLSIL.

CDR3 region: CASSWGTSGINEQFF. The CDR3 DNA follows: TGTGCCAGCAGTTGGGGGACTAGCGGGATCAATGAGCAGTTCTTC. The chain is built from TRBV28 and TRBJ2-1; 13 nucleotides match TRBD2. CDR1 is MDHEN, CDR2 SYDVKM, per germline. The CDR3 sequence is 15 residues long. With V trimmed by 4 bases and J by 6 bases, 3 bases remained unmatched. Full variable domain (rest looked up from reference TRBV28 and TRBJ2-1): DVKVTQSSRYLVKRTGEKVFLECVQDMDHENMFWYRQDPGLGLRLIYFSYDVKMKEKGDIPEGYSVSREKKERFSLILESASTNQTSMYLCASSWGTSGINEQFFGPGTRLTVL.

The chain links TRBV5-5 to TRBJ1-1; D ambiguous. Germline V gene sequence: CDR1 SGHKS, CDR2 YYEKEE (reference sequence). This CDR3 is built from 14 residues. V was clipped by 0 bases and J by 0 bases, with 6 bases between them. CDR3 nucleotides: TGTGCCAGCAGCTTGGGTGATATGAACACTGAAGCTTTCTTT. Protein product: CASSLGDMNTEAFF.

The chain employs TRBV18 and TRBJ1-2, with 7 bases fitting TRBD1. CDR1 is KGHSH, CDR2 LQKENI, per germline. The CDR3 runs 14 residues. V was clipped by 0 bases and J by 8 bases; unmatched bases: 6. CDR3 nucleotide sequence: TGTGCCAGCTCACCACCGTTAAGGGGGCAAGGCTACACCTTC. Residues: CASSPPLRGQGYTF.

The rearrangement uses TRBV5-1 and TRBJ1-3, with a possible D match to TRBD1 (5 bases). This CDR3 comprises 17 residues. The germline V gene has CDR1 SGHRS and CDR2 YFSETQ. V was shortened by 4 bases and J by 9 bases, with 26 bases between the two germline ends. The CDR3 is CASSPFGTQGSRGTIYF. The CDR3 region has the DNA TGCGCCAGCAGCCCGTTCGGGACCCAGGGATCCCGAGGCACCATATATTTT.

In this sample, this clone turned up once. The chain employs TRBV6-6 and TRBJ2-7; D gene ambiguous. The germline CDR1 and CDR2 sequences are MNHNY and SVGAGI (reference sequence). The CDR3 covers 14 residues. The V and J ends lost 0 bases and 5 bases respectively, with 11 bases between them. CDR3 coding DNA: TGTGCCAGCAGTTACTCTTCGGGCCTTGACGAGCAGTACTTC. It codes for CASSYSSGLDEQYF.

The chain recombines TRBV18 with TRBJ1-2; D uncertain. Per the germline V gene, CDR1 is KGHSH and CDR2 is LQKENI. Trimming removed 3 bases from V and 4 bases from J, with 15 bases in between. This CDR3 comprises 15 residues. The CDR3 DNA sequence: TGTGCCAGCTCACCCCCCCCGCCAGCACTCTATGGCTACACCTTC. Encoded protein: CASSPPPPALYGYTF.

The chain carries TRBV7-7 and TRBJ2-7; D not certain. The germline V gene has CDR1 SSHAT and CDR2 FNYEAQ (reference sequence). Trimming took off 1 base at V and 4 bases at J, with 14 bases between the two ends. The CDR3 covers 15 residues. The CDR3 region is CASSLGVRFGYEQYF. The DNA for the CDR3 is TGTGCCAGCAGCTTAGGGGTTCGGTTTGGGTACGAGCAGTACTTC.

The chain links TRBV4-1 to TRBJ1-5; the match to TRBD1 covers 9 bases. Germline V CDR1 and CDR2: MGHRA, YSYEKL. The trim removed 1 base at V and 6 bases at J, leaving 4 bases unmatched. The CDR3 loop spans 15 amino acids. The CDR3 loop is CASSQGDREAQPQHF. CDR3 bases: TGCGCCAGCAGCCAAGGGGACAGGGAGGCTCAGCCCCAGCATTTT.

This chain uses TRBV11-3 with TRBJ2-2; D ambiguous. This CDR3 has 13 residues. The germline CDR1 and CDR2 sequences are SGHNT and YENEEA. V lost 1 base to trimming and J lost 6 bases, with 6 bases between them. The CDR3 region is CASSLGVAGELFF. Written as DNA, the CDR3 is TGTGCCAGCAGCTTAGGTGTTGCCGGGGAGCTGTTTTTT.

In this sample, this clone turned up once. The rearrangement links TRBV5-1 to TRBJ1-1; tentatively, D is TRBD1 (6 bases). Germline V gene sequence: CDR1 SGHRS, CDR2 YFSETQ. Trimming took off 4 bases at V and 1 base at J, with 14 bases between the two ends. This CDR3 has 15 amino acids. CDR3 nucleotide sequence: TGCGCCAGCAGCCCTGCGGGCAGGGGGAACACTGAAGCTTTCTTT. Its translation: CASSPAGRGNTEAFF.

V and J are TRBV7-2 and TRBJ1-5; D call uncertain. V was cut by 3 bases and J by 2 bases, with 14 bases left in between. The V gene's germline CDR1 is SGHTA and CDR2 FQGNSA. The CDR3 consists of 16 residues. The CDR3 loop reads CASSLFVGDGNQPQHF. CDR3 coding DNA: TGTGCCAGCAGCTTGTTCGTGGGTGACGGCAATCAGCCCCAGCATTTT.